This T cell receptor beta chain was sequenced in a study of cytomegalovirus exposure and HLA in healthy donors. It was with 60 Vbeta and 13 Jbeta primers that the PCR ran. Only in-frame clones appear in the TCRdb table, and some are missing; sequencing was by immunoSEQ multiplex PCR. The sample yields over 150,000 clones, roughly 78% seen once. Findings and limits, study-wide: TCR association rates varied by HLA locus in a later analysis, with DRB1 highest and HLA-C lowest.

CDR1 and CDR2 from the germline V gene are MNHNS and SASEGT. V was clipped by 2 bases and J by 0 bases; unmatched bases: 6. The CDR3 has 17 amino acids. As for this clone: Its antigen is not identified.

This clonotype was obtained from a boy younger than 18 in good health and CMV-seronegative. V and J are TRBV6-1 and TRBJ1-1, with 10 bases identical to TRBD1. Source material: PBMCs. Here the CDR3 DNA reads TGTGCCAGCAGTGAACCGCCGGGACAGGGGATGAACACTGAAGCTTTCTTT. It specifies CASSEPPGQGMNTEAFF.